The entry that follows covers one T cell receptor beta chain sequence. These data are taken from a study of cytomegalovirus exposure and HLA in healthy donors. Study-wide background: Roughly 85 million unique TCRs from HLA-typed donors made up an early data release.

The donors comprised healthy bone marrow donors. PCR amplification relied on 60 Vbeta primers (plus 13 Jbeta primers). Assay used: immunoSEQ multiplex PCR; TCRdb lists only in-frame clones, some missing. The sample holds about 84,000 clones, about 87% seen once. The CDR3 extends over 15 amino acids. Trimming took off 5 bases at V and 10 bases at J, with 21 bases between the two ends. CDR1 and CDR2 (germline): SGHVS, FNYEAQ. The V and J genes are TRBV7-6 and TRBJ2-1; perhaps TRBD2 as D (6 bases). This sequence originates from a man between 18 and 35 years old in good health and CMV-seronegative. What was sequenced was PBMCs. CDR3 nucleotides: TGTGCCAGCAGCCCTGGCGGGGCCCCGTTTGGAGAGCAGTTCTTC. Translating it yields CASSPGGAPFGEQFF. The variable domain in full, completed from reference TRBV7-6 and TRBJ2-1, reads GAGVSQSPRYKVTKRGQDVALRCDPISGHVSLYWYRQALGQGPEFLTYFNYEAQQDKSGLPNDRFSAERPEGSISTLTIQRTEQRDSAMYRCASSPGGAPFGEQFFGPGTRLTVL.